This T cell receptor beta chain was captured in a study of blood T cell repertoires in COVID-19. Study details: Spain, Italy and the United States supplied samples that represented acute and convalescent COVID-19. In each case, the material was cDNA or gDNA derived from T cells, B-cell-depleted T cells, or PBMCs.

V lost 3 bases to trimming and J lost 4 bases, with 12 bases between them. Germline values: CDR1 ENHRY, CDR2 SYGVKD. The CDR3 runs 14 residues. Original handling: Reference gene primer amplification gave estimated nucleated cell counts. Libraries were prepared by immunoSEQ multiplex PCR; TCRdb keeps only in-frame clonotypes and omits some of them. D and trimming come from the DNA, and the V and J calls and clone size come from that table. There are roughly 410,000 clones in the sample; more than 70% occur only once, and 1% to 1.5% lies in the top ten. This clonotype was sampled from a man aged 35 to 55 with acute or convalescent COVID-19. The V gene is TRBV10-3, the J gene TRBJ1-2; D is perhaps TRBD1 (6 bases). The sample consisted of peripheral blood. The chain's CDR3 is CAISEHRESYGYTF. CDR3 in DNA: TGTGCCATCAGTGAACACAGGGAGAGCTATGGCTACACCTTC.